Included here is one T cell receptor (beta chain) sequence, with context. The data were taken from a study of blood T cell repertoires in COVID-19. About the study: Donors in the United States, Italy and Spain gave samples during acute or convalescent COVID-19. Sources were T cells, B-cell-depleted T cells, or PBMCs; the material itself was cDNA or gDNA.

Authors' methods: Amplification with reference gene primers provided the estimates of nucleated cell counts. The data were produced by immunoSEQ multiplex PCR, yet TCRdb's version contains in-frame clones alone and is incomplete. D and trimming were read from the DNA, whereas the V and J calls and clone size are those reported in that table. Of about 73,000 clones in the sample, over 80% were seen once. The CDR3 length is 13 residues. CDR1 and CDR2 (germline): KGHSH, LQKENI. Trimming shortened V by 4 bases and J by 7 bases, and 10 bases separated the two germline ends. The chain uses TRBV18 and TRBJ1-4; D remains unclear. This clonotype originated in a man older than 75 with active or convalescent COVID-19. Sample: peripheral blood. The CDR3 DNA follows: TGTGCCAGCTCACAGGTGGGAGGTGAAAAACTGTTTTTT. Translated, it gives CASSQVGGEKLFF. The complete variable domain, with remaining parts taken from reference TRBV18 and TRBJ1-4, reads NAGVMQNPRHLVRRRGQEARLRCSPMKGHSHVYWYRQLPEEGLKFMVYLQKENIIDESGMPKERFSAEFPKEGPSILRIQQVVRGDSAAYFCASSQVGGEKLFFGSGTQLSVL.